Listed here are 21 T cell receptor beta chains from one sample, sequenced in a study of T-cell reconstitution after alpha-beta-depleted transplantation in children. Unique molecular identifiers featured in how the TCRbeta library was prepared. TCRdb re-called the PCR reads with MiXCR, one entry per CDR3 protein. The table records around 400,000 distinct CDR3 sequences, 11% of them present only once. This specimen consisted of PBMCs from the stem cell graft donor, obtained from the stem cell graft. The receptors come from a human donor who donated a stem cell graft to a child with acute myeloid leukemia.

This clonotype was seen only a few times. CDR3 bases: TGTGCCAGCAGTGTCATGGGAGGACAGGCCCATTTCTCTGGAAACACCATATATTTT. It yields the protein CASSVMGGQAHFSGNTIYF. The chain has TRBV2 and TRBJ1-3; 7 nucleotides match TRBD1. From germline, CDR1 is SNHLY and CDR2 FYNNEI. Trimming took 4 bases from V and 0 from J; bases not matched to a gene: 15. This CDR3 is built from 19 residues.

This chain connects TRBV27 to TRBJ2-1, with TRBD2 matching 8 bases. The ends lost 1 base at V and 4 bases at J; junction bases unmatched: 3. Per the germline V gene, CDR1 is MNHEY and CDR2 is SMNVEV (reference sequence). The CDR3 has 15 residues. The CDR3 DNA is TGTGCCAGCAGTTTATTCGCGGGGGGTTACAATGAGCAGTTCTTC. Encoded protein: CASSLFAGGYNEQFF.

This clonotype was observed a handful of times. The chain carries TRBV20-1 and TRBJ2-7; no firm D call. V lost 0 bases and J 9 bases, leaving 21 bases between the germline ends. In germline, CDR1 is DFQATT, CDR2 SNEGSKA (reference sequence). The CDR3 is 15 residues long. This chain's CDR3 is CSARDLEANTFGQYF. CDR3 nucleotides: TGCAGTGCTAGAGATTTGGAAGCGAACACCTTCGGGCAGTACTTC.

V gene TRBV12-3 or TRBV12-4 combines with J gene TRBJ1-6, with D maybe TRBD1 (6 bases). Deletions cut 1 base from V and 10 bases from J, with 11 bases between. This CDR3 contains 14 residues. The CDR3 sequence is CASSLGVRGSPLHF. In DNA, the CDR3 is TGTGCCAGCAGTTTAGGCGTCAGGGGCTCACCCCTCCACTTT.

Only a few counts were recorded for this clonotype. The chain links TRBV7-2 to TRBJ2-3; D is uncertain. V was cut by 1 base and J by 4 bases, with 9 bases left in between. CDR3 length: 14 residues. Germline CDR1 and CDR2: SGHTA and FQGNSA. The CDR3 DNA is TGTGCCAGCAGCTTAGATGGGCCCCCAGATACGCAGTATTTT. This gives the protein CASSLDGPPDTQYF.

This clonotype was counted between two and nine times. V usage is TRBV4-1 and J usage is TRBJ2-1; TRBD2 agrees at 10 bases. CDR3 length equals 17 residues. CDR1 and CDR2 (germline): MGHRA, YSYEKL. V dropped 3 bases and J dropped 4; count of bases not matched to a gene: 9. The CDR3 sequence is CASSQSSGRLTYNEQFF. CDR3 coding DNA: TGCGCCAGCAGCCAGTCTAGCGGGAGACTAACGTACAATGAGCAGTTCTTC.

In this sample, this clonotype turned up a few times. The chain links TRBV27 to TRBJ2-3; perhaps D is TRBD1 or TRBD2 (6 bases each). Trimming removed 10 bases from V and 1 base from J, with 15 bases in between. Germline V gene lookup returns CDR1 MNHEY and CDR2 SMNVEV (reference sequence). The CDR3 contains 14 residues. The CDR3 nucleotides read TGTGCCACCAAGGAGGGGGTTGGCACAGATACGCAGTATTTT. Its translation: CATKEGVGTDTQYF.

Ten or more counts support this clonotype. The chain links TRBV5-1 to TRBJ2-3, with 9 bases identical to TRBD1. V was clipped by 4 bases and J by 3 bases; unmatched bases: 6. Germline V gene data show CDR1 as SGHRS and CDR2 as YFSETQ. The CDR3 is 15 amino acids. CDR3 coding DNA: TGCGCCAGCAGCGAGACAGGGGGGGGGACAGATACGCAGTATTTT. Translating gives CASSETGGGTDTQYF.

This clonotype showed up just a few times. The genes are TRBV4-2 and TRBJ1-1; 7 nucleotides line up with TRBD1. The CDR3 covers 14 residues. The J segment lost 2 bases and the V segment lost 6 bases, leaving 6 bases of the junction unmatched. The germline gives CDR1 LGHNA, CDR2 YNFKEQ. CDR3 in amino acids: CASSTEGANTEAFF. The DNA of the CDR3 is TGTGCCAGCAGTACTGAGGGGGCCAACACTGAAGCTTTCTTT.

The rearrangement links TRBV7-9 to TRBJ2-5; 12 bases are shared with TRBD2. CDR1 and CDR2 (germline): SEHNR, FQNEAQ (reference sequence). V lost 8 bases and J lost 7; bases outside the gene matches: 29. The CDR3 totals 21 residues. The DNA of the CDR3 is TGTGCCAGCGCTTTGGGACCAGCGACTAGCGGGAGCCCACGGCCCGTGTGGACCCAGTACTTC. This sequence encodes CASALGPATSGSPRPVWTQYF.

This clonotype was counted a few times. V usage is TRBV5-1 and J usage is TRBJ2-3; D could derive from TRBD1 or TRBD2 (6 bases each). The CDR3 sequence is 12 residues long. CDR1 is SGHRS and CDR2 is YFSETQ in the germline V gene. Trimming removed 0 bases at V and 12 bases at J, with 11 bases between. CDR3 coding DNA: TGCGCCAGCAGCTTGGGGGGGGCCCTACAGTATTTT. Protein sequence: CASSLGGALQYF.

The gene calls are TRBV12-3 or TRBV12-4 and TRBJ2-5, with D possibly matching TRBD1 (5 bases). There are 14 residues in the CDR3. The ends were cut back, 11 bases at V and 2 bases at J, with 18 bases in the middle. CDR3 coding DNA: TGTGCCTCCGCCCCGGCAGGGCAACAAGAGACCCAGTACTTC. Protein product: CASAPAGQQETQYF.

This clonotype was picked up a small number of times. This CDR3 is CASSAVGGAAEQFF. The CDR3, as DNA: TGTGCCAGCAGCGCAGTGGGGGGGGCTGCTGAGCAGTTCTTC. The chain joins TRBV11-2 to TRBJ2-1, with D perhaps TRBD2 (7 bases). CDR3 length: 14 residues. Germline assignment: CDR1 SGHAT and CDR2 FQNNGV. V dropped 5 bases and J dropped 9 bases, with 17 bases sitting between them.

Only a few counts were recorded for this clonotype. V usage is TRBV7-3 and J usage is TRBJ1-2, with a possible D match to TRBD1 (6 bases). This CDR3 is built from 13 residues. Germline V gene sequence: CDR1 SGHTA, CDR2 FQGTGA. V was cut by 5 bases and J by 7 bases, with 14 bases left in between. DNA for the CDR3: TGTGCCAGCAGCCGAACCTTGGGGGCTGGCTACACCTTC. Amino acids: CASSRTLGAGYTF.

This chain joins TRBV12-3 or TRBV12-4 and TRBJ1-2; D is uncertain. Trimming stripped 1 base from V and 2 bases from J, with 8 bases between. The CDR3 spans 14 residues. CDR3 in amino acids: CASSLGIVNYGYTF. Here the CDR3 DNA reads TGTGCCAGCAGTTTAGGAATAGTCAACTATGGCTACACCTTC.

This clonotype was observed a handful of times. This chain uses TRBV27 with TRBJ2-1, with D possibly being TRBD2 (7 bases). Trimming cost V 5 bases and J 12 bases, with 17 bases left between them. This CDR3 has 13 residues. Per the germline V gene, CDR1 is MNHEY and CDR2 is SMNVEV (reference sequence). The CDR3 loop reads CASSKGGFGVQFF. For the CDR3, the DNA is TGTGCCAGCAGTAAGGGGGGGTTTGGCGTGCAGTTCTTC.

This clonotype has only a few counts. The V and J genes are TRBV5-1 and TRBJ2-1, with D perhaps matching TRBD1 (5 bases). The CDR3 length is 15 residues. The V gene's germline CDR1 is SGHRS and CDR2 YFSETQ. Between the trimmed V and J ends, which lost 4 bases and 2 bases, there was a span of 13 bases. This CDR3 reads CASSNSGMAYNEQFF. The CDR3 DNA follows: TGCGCCAGCAGCAACTCAGGGATGGCCTACAATGAGCAGTTCTTC.

This clonotype was observed a handful of times. This chain connects TRBV4-3 to TRBJ2-1; TRBD2 matches at 10 bases. The length of the CDR3 is 15 residues. Germline V CDR1 and CDR2: LGHNA, YSLEER. Trimming at V came to 1 base and at J to 5 bases, leaving 2 bases not matched to a gene. CDR3 nucleotides: TGCGCCAGCAGCCAAGTCACTAGCGGGAACAATGAGCAGTTCTTC. Protein product: CASSQVTSGNNEQFF.

This clonotype has just a few counts. The V and J genes are TRBV27 and TRBJ2-1; 10 positions match TRBD2. Germline values: CDR1 MNHEY, CDR2 SMNVEV (reference sequence). V lost 6 bases to trimming and J lost 7 bases; unmatched junction nucleotides: 6. This CDR3 has 14 amino acids. The CDR3 DNA sequence: TGTGCCAGCAGCGAGCGGGAGGGCCGAAATGAGCAGTTCTTC. Its protein is CASSEREGRNEQFF.

The chain employs TRBV20-1 and TRBJ1-4; a weak D match, TRBD1 (5 bases). CDR3 length: 13 residues. CDR1 and CDR2 (germline): DFQATT, SNEGSKA (reference sequence). Trimming shortened V by 5 bases and J by 11 bases, and 18 bases separated the two germline ends. CDR3 sequence: CSAWDGLYGKLFF. The CDR3 DNA reads TGCAGTGCTTGGGACGGACTTTATGGGAAACTGTTTTTT.

This clonotype has more than one count but fewer than ten. The chain carries TRBV29-1 and TRBJ1-3, with TRBD1 identical over 7 bases. CDR1 and CDR2 from the germline V gene are SQVTM and ANQGSEA. The trim removed 5 bases at V and 4 bases at J, leaving 11 bases unmatched. The CDR3 runs 15 residues. The chain's CDR3 is CSVKTTGTAGNTIYF. In nucleotides, the CDR3 is TGCAGCGTTAAAACTACCGGGACAGCCGGAAACACCATATATTTT.